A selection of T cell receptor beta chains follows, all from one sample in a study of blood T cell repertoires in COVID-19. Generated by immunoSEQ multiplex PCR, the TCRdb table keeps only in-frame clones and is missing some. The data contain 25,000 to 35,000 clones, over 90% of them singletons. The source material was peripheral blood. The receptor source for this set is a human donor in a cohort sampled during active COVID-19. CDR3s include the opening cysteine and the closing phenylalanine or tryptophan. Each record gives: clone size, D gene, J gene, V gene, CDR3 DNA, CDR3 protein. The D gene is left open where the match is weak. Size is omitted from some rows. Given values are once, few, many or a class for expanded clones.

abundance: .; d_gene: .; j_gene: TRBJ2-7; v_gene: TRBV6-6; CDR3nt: TGTGCCAGCACTAGCGCAATCTACGAGCAGTACTTC; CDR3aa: CASTSAIYEQYF
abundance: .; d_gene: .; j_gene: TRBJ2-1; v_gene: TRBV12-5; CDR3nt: TGTGCTAGTGGTTTGGTACAGGGCCCTGCCAAGCAGTTCTTC; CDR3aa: CASGLVQGPAKQFF
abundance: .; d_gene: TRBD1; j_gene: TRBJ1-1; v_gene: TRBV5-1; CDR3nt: TGCGCCAGCAGCTTGGGACAGGGGGCGCGGGGCACTGAAGCTTTCTTT; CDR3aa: CASSLGQGARGTEAFF
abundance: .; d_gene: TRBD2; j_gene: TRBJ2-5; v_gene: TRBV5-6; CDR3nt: TGTGCCAGCAGCCCGGGACTAGCGGGAGGGCGAGAGACCCAGTACTTC; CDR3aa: CASSPGLAGGRETQYF
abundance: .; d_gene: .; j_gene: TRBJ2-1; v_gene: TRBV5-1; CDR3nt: TGCGCCAGCAGCTTGGGAGCGGGCTCCTACAATGAGCAGTTCTTC; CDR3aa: CASSLGAGSYNEQFF
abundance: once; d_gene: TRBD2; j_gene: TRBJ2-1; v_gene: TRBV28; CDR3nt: TGTGCCAGCAGTGTGGGACTAGCTGGCAATGAGCAGTTCTTC; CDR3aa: CASSVGLAGNEQFF
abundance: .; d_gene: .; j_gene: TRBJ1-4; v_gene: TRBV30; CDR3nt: TGTGCCTGGAGTGTACAGGTCCTCAAAAATGAAAAACTGTTTTTT; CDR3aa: CAWSVQVLKNEKLFF
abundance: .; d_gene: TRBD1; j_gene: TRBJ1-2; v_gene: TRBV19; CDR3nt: TGTGCCAGTAGCCAAACCGGGACAGGGAGTCGGTATGGCTACACCTTC; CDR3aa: CASSQTGTGSRYGYTF
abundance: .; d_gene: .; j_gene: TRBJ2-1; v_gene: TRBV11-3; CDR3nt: TGTGCCAGCAGCGTTCAGGAATACAATGAGCAGTTCTTC; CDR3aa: CASSVQEYNEQFF
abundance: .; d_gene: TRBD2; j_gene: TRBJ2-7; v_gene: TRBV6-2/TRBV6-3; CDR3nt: TGTGCCAGCAGTTACCGACTAGCGGATTTTACCTACGAGCAGTACTTC; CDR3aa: CASSYRLADFTYEQYF